Listed here are 21 T cell receptor beta chains from one sample, sequenced in a study of T cells in Graves' hyperthyroidism and ophthalmopathy. TCR beta CDR3 regions were amplified from RNA transcripts. TCR CDR3 underwent first-round RT-PCR with the HTBI primer set. TCRdb re-derived calls from the multiplex PCR reads in MiXCR, one entry per CDR3 protein. Found here are a few hundred thousand distinct CDR3 sequences, 14% to 15% of them singletons; the top ten hold 32%. The material sequenced was blood. The receptors shown here come from a woman aged 25 to 39 with Graves' hyperthyroidism.

This clonotype was seen at least ten times. V is TRBV29-1 and J is TRBJ2-7; 8 bases line up with TRBD1. Germline assignment: CDR1 SQVTM and CDR2 ANQGSEA. The ends lost 3 bases at V and 2 bases at J; junction bases unmatched: 6. This CDR3 is 14 amino acids long. The CDR3 nucleotides are TGCAGCGTTGATTCGACAGGGGAGACCTACGAGCAGTACTTC. This encodes CSVDSTGETYEQYF.

This clonotype appeared a few times. The gene calls are TRBV27 and TRBJ2-1; D is unresolved. Per germline, CDR1 MNHEY and CDR2 SMNVEV (reference sequence). This CDR3 is built from 14 residues. V was cut by 6 bases and J by 9 bases, with 18 bases left in between. CDR3 nucleotide sequence: TGTGCCAGCAGACCTTCCCTACCCCCGAGTGAGCAGTTCTTC. Protein sequence: CASRPSLPPSEQFF.

This clonotype has at least ten counts. The chain carries TRBV6-2 or TRBV6-3 and TRBJ2-1, with TRBD2 as a possible D gene (6 bases). The CDR3 is 15 residues long. The germline V gene encodes CDR1 MNHEY and CDR2 SVGEGT. With 2 bases removed from V and 6 bases from J, the gap between germline ends came to 14 bases. CDR3 in DNA: TGTGCCAGCAGTTACGAGGGAGGAACCCGCAATGAGCAGTTCTTC. Protein sequence: CASSYEGGTRNEQFF.

This clonotype was detected only a few times. The rearrangement uses TRBV29-1 and TRBJ2-7; D unclear. The CDR3 length is 10 residues. Looked up from germline, CDR1 is SQVTM and CDR2 is ANQGSEA. V was shortened by 7 bases and J by 5 bases, with 9 bases between the two germline ends. The CDR3 coding sequence is TGCAGCGCGGTTAAGAACGAGCAGTACTTC. It encodes CSAVKNEQYF.

This clonotype was detected only a few times. The chain carries TRBV19 and TRBJ2-7; 10 bases are a match to TRBD1. This CDR3 region has 16 residues. The ends lost 5 bases at V and 3 bases at J; junction bases unmatched: 10. In germline, CDR1 is LNHDA, CDR2 SQIVND (reference sequence). CDR3 nucleotide sequence: TGTGCCAGTAGTTTATCCCCGGGACAGGGGATCTACGAGCAGTACTTC. Translating it yields CASSLSPGQGIYEQYF.

V and J are TRBV4-1 and TRBJ2-7, with D perhaps being TRBD1 or TRBD2 (6 bases each). Germline CDR1 is MGHRA and CDR2 is YSYEKL. V lost 1 base and J 3 bases, leaving 16 bases between the germline ends. The CDR3 extends over 16 amino acids. The chain's CDR3 is CASSQARGLYNYEQYF. CDR3 coding DNA: TGCGCCAGCAGCCAAGCCCGGGGGCTCTACAACTACGAGCAGTACTTC.

This clonotype appeared many times. The chain uses TRBV7-2 and TRBJ2-7, with TRBD1 matching 7 bases. Germline V gene data show CDR1 as SGHTA and CDR2 as FQGNSA. V was clipped by 1 base and J by 6 bases; unmatched bases: 15. This CDR3 is 17 amino acids long. The CDR3 nucleotides read TGTGCCAGCAGCTTAGGGGGACAGCTCGCTACCCCCAGCGAGCAGTACTTC. Its protein product is CASSLGGQLATPSEQYF.

This clonotype was seen repeatedly, ten times or more. The chain recombines TRBV9 with TRBJ2-1; TRBD2 aligns across 10 bases. Unmatched junction bases numbered 6, after V lost 2 bases and J lost 4 bases. There are 16 residues in the CDR3. Per germline, CDR1 SGDLS and CDR2 YYNGEE. CDR3 residues: CASSVLAGEEYNEQFF. The CDR3 DNA follows: TGTGCCAGCAGCGTCCTAGCGGGAGAGGAATACAATGAGCAGTTCTTC.

This clonotype was recorded at least ten times. This rearrangement joins TRBV27 to TRBJ2-7; D call uncertain. The germline V and J ends were trimmed by 6 bases and 5 bases, with 14 bases remaining between them. This CDR3 has 13 residues. Germline lookup yields CDR1 MNHEY and CDR2 SMNVEV (reference sequence). CDR3 region: CASSQDPLDEQYF. Here the CDR3 DNA reads TGTGCCAGCAGCCAAGACCCATTGGACGAGCAGTACTTC.

Many counts were recorded for this clonotype. This chain connects TRBV10-3 to TRBJ1-5; D gene unclear. Germline CDR1 is ENHRY and CDR2 is SYGVKD. The CDR3 totals 12 residues. V lost 9 bases and J 2 bases, leaving 8 bases between the germline ends. The CDR3: CAIRGGNQPQHF. Here the CDR3 DNA reads TGTGCCATTCGCGGTGGCAATCAGCCCCAGCATTTT.

Many counts were recorded for this clonotype. The rearrangement joins TRBV10-3 to TRBJ2-7; 8 nucleotides align to TRBD1. The V gene's germline CDR1 is ENHRY and CDR2 SYGVKD. The CDR3 length is 16 residues. Trimming removed 4 bases from V and 0 bases from J; junction bases left unmatched: 8. The CDR3 DNA reads TGTGCCATCAGTGGGACAGGGAAGGATTTCTCCTACGAGCAGTACTTC. It specifies CAISGTGKDFSYEQYF.

This clonotype was seen at least ten times. V gene TRBV5-1 combines with J gene TRBJ2-1; no reliable D call. The CDR3 loop spans 15 amino acids. Between the trimmed V and J ends, which lost 3 bases and 0 bases, there was a span of 10 bases. Per germline, CDR1 SGHRS and CDR2 YFSETQ. CDR3 in DNA: TGCGCCAGCAGCTACGACATGAGCTCCTACAATGAGCAGTTCTTC. Translating gives CASSYDMSSYNEQFF.

This clonotype was observed at least ten times. This rearrangement joins TRBV12-5 to TRBJ2-7, with 9 bases that match TRBD1. Germline V gene sequence: CDR1 LGHNT, CDR2 FRNRAP. The CDR3 runs 14 residues. The trim removed 10 bases at V and 4 bases at J, leaving 11 bases unmatched. The CDR3 nucleotides are TGTGCTACAAAACGCGGACAGGGGTATTACGAGCAGTACTTC. This encodes CATKRGQGYYEQYF.

This clonotype was counted once. CDR3 residues: CASSRDREPTGSPLHF. DNA for the CDR3: TGTGCCAGCAGTCGGGACAGGGAGCCCACGGGGTCACCCCTCCACTTT. The chain is built from TRBV28 and TRBJ1-6; 9 nucleotides match TRBD1. V shed 5 bases and J 10 bases; nucleotides not matched to a gene: 12. The CDR3 covers 16 residues. The germline CDR1 and CDR2 sequences are MDHEN and SYDVKM. The full variable domain, with the rest looked up from reference TRBV28 and TRBJ1-6, is DVKVTQSSRYLVKRTGEKVFLECVQDMDHENMFWYRQDPGLGLRLIYFSYDVKMKEKGDIPEGYSVSREKKERFSLILESASTNQTSMYLCASSRDREPTGSPLHFGNGTRLTVT.

The count of this clonotype is one. CDR3: CASSRQGDEKLFF. CDR3 DNA: TGTGCCAGCAGTAGGCAGGGAGATGAAAAACTGTTTTTT. J is TRBJ1-4 and V is TRBV5-5, with D possibly being TRBD1 (5 bases). The V gene lost 5 bases and the J gene lost 6 bases, with 11 bases spanning the gap. CDR1 SGHKS and CDR2 YYEKEE come from the germline V gene (reference sequence). This CDR3 contains 13 residues.

This clonotype was recorded many times. This chain connects TRBV20-1 to TRBJ2-1; D ambiguous. The CDR3 is 14 amino acids. V lost 1 base, J lost 0 bases, and 7 bases lay in between. CDR1 DFQATT and CDR2 SNEGSKA come from the germline V gene (reference sequence). The CDR3 protein is CSARATFSYNEQFF. CDR3 coding DNA: TGCAGTGCTAGAGCCACATTCTCCTACAATGAGCAGTTCTTC.

V and J are TRBV3-1 and TRBJ2-1; D might be TRBD2 (5 bases). The V end lost 0 bases, the J end lost 7 bases, and 25 bases lay between the germline ends. This CDR3 comprises 19 residues. Germline values: CDR1 LGHDT, CDR2 YNNKEL (reference sequence). CDR3 sequence (DNA): TGTGCCAGCAGCCAAGATTTTCTTCCTTGGTATACGGGGAAGAATGAGCAGTTCTTC. As protein: CASSQDFLPWYTGKNEQFF.

This clonotype was detected ten times or more. The rearrangement uses TRBV7-9 and TRBJ2-5, with a weak D call TRBD2 (6 bases). With 3 bases removed from V and 8 bases from J, the gap between germline ends came to 7 bases. Germline V gene sequence: CDR1 SEHNR, CDR2 FQNEAQ (reference sequence). This CDR3 has 11 residues. CDR3 loop: CASSFGGTQYF. CDR3 coding DNA: TGTGCCAGCAGCTTCGGGGGAACCCAGTACTTC.

This clonotype has ten or more counts. The chain couples TRBV20-1 to TRBJ2-1; D is unclear. Trimming cost V 1 base and J 2 bases, with 9 bases left between them. The CDR3 consists of 14 residues. CDR1 DFQATT and CDR2 SNEGSKA come from the germline V gene (reference sequence). The chain's CDR3 is CSARGLPTYNEQFF. The CDR3 bases are TGCAGTGCTAGAGGACTCCCCACCTACAATGAGCAGTTCTTC.

This clonotype was detected many times. The chain couples TRBV30 to TRBJ2-3, with D possibly TRBD1 on 6 matching bases. The CDR3 is made up of 15 amino acids. The V end lost 0 bases, the J end lost 0 bases, and 10 bases lay between the germline ends. Germline CDR1 GTSNPN, CDR2 SVGIG (reference sequence). The CDR3 reads CAWSVAGASTDTQYF. As DNA, the CDR3 is TGTGCCTGGAGTGTTGCAGGGGCTAGCACAGATACGCAGTATTTT. The variable domain in full, with the rest retrieved from reference TRBV30 and TRBJ2-3, is SQTIHQWPATLVQPVGSPLSLECTVEGTSNPNLYWYRQAAGRGLQLLFYSVGIGQISSEVPQNLSASRPQDRQFILSSKKLLLSDSGFYLCAWSVAGASTDTQYFGPGTRLTVL.

The J gene is TRBJ2-3, the V gene TRBV5-4; D is unresolved. CDR3 length equals 14 residues. V lost 3 bases to trimming and J lost 6 bases, with 14 bases between them. Looked up from germline, CDR1 is SGHNT and CDR2 is YYREEE (reference sequence). The CDR3 reads CASSSPMSGDTQYF. The CDR3 DNA follows: TGTGCCAGCAGCTCCCCTATGTCCGGTGATACGCAGTATTTT.